Below are 24 T cell receptor beta chains sequenced from a single sample in a study of T-cell reconstitution after alpha-beta-depleted transplantation in children. Using unique molecular identifiers, the investigators prepared the TCRbeta library. Via MiXCR, TCRdb re-called the PCR reads, giving one row per CDR3 protein. The sample has about 91,000 distinct CDR3 sequences, 7% to 10% seen once. This material consisted of PBMCs from the stem cell graft donor, taken from the stem cell graft. These receptors were taken from a human donor who donated a stem cell graft to a child with congenital amegakaryocytic thrombocytopenia.

The chain recombines TRBV20-1 with TRBJ2-2, with D unresolved. Germline lookup yields CDR1 DFQATT and CDR2 SNEGSKA (reference sequence). Deletions cut 1 base from V and 4 bases from J, with 13 bases between. There are 15 residues in the CDR3. CDR3: CSARVVGSGTGELFF. Here the CDR3 DNA reads TGCAGTGCTAGAGTTGTAGGCTCGGGCACCGGGGAGCTGTTTTTT.

This clonotype was seen at least ten times. This chain links TRBV2 with TRBJ1-1, with D possibly matching TRBD1 (6 bases). From germline, CDR1 is SNHLY and CDR2 FYNNEI. CDR3 length: 15 amino acids. V lost 6 bases and J lost 0, with 14 bases in between. The CDR3 loop is CASRVRQAMNTEAFF. CDR3 DNA sequence: TGTGCCAGCAGGGTCAGACAGGCCATGAACACTGAAGCTTTCTTT. The whole variable domain, remainder taken from reference TRBV2 and TRBJ1-1, is EPEVTQTPSHQVTQMGQEVILRCVPISNHLYFYWYRQILGQKVEFLVSFYNNEISEKSEIFDDQFSVERPDGSNFTLKIRSTKLEDSAMYFCASRVRQAMNTEAFFGQGTRLTVV.

Ten or more counts support this clonotype. At one boundary the junction diverges from the germline segment, which might be a read error. This chain joins TRBV12-3 or TRBV12-4 and TRBJ2-7, with TRBD2 matching over 7 bases. The length of the CDR3 is 12 residues. The chain's CDR3 is CATRGRSSEQYF. CDR3 nucleotide sequence: TGTGCCACGCGGGGGAGGTCCTCCGAGCAGTACTTC.

This clonotype was seen a few times. This rearrangement joins TRBV29-1 to TRBJ1-1; no firm D call. This CDR3 spans 11 amino acids. V lost 5 bases and J lost 6, with 10 bases in between. Germline CDR1 reads SQVTM; CDR2 reads ANQGSEA. CDR3 sequence reads: CSVLRGAEAFF. CDR3 nucleotide sequence: TGCAGCGTTCTTCGTGGCGCTGAAGCTTTCTTT.

This clonotype was observed many times. The V and J genes are TRBV7-2 and TRBJ1-1; the D gene is possibly TRBD1 (5 bases). In germline, CDR1 is SGHTA, CDR2 FQGNSA. Trimming removed 1 base from V and 8 bases from J, with 14 bases in between. CDR3 size: 14 residues. In DNA form, the CDR3 reads TGTGCCAGCAGCTTAGACTTTGGCGGGACCGAAGCTTTCTTT. This gives the protein CASSLDFGGTEAFF.

There are many counts of this clonotype. J is TRBJ2-3 and V is TRBV30, with D possibly TRBD2 on 6 matching bases. Trimming pared 2 bases from V and 1 base from J, leaving 7 bases between. The CDR3 runs 13 residues. The V gene's germline CDR1 is GTSNPN and CDR2 SVGIG (reference sequence). Here the CDR3 DNA reads TGTGCCTGGAGTCAGCGGGGCACAGATACGCAGTATTTT. Translation: CAWSQRGTDTQYF.

This chain uses TRBV10-2 with TRBJ1-1; D unresolved. The CDR3 sequence is 13 residues long. V was pared by 3 bases and J by 6 bases, with 11 bases between. Germline CDR1 and CDR2: WSHSY and SAAADI. In DNA form, the CDR3 reads TGCGCCAGCAGTGACCTGGACGGAGCTGAAGCTTTCTTT. Its protein is CASSDLDGAEAFF.

Many counts were recorded for this clonotype. Here the CDR3 reads CATLRRGRGDNQPQHF. As DNA, the CDR3 is TGTGCCACGCTTCGGCGGGGTCGTGGTGACAATCAGCCCCAGCATTTT. The chain links TRBV11-3 to TRBJ1-5; the D is unclear. V was shortened by 10 bases and J by 3 bases, with 22 bases between the two germline ends. This CDR3 is 16 amino acids long. Germline V gene lookup returns CDR1 SGHNT and CDR2 YENEEA.

V usage is TRBV2 and J usage is TRBJ2-5, with a possible D match to TRBD2 (5 bases). The CDR3 is 12 amino acids. Germline assignment: CDR1 SNHLY and CDR2 FYNNEI. Trimming cost V 4 bases and J 4 bases, with 7 bases left between them. CDR3 nucleotides: TGTGCCAGCAGTGTAGAGGGAGAGACCCAGTACTTC. It encodes CASSVEGETQYF.

At least ten counts were recorded for this clonotype. The chain carries TRBV20-1 and TRBJ2-2; D might be TRBD1 (6 bases). This CDR3 region has 15 residues. Germline V gene data show CDR1 as DFQATT and CDR2 as SNEGSKA (reference sequence). The V gene lost 0 bases and the J gene lost 1 base, with 9 bases spanning the gap. The CDR3 sequence is CSARDPTGNTGELFF. CDR3 nucleotides: TGCAGTGCTAGAGATCCGACAGGGAACACCGGGGAGCTGTTTTTT.

This clonotype was counted a few times. The chain is built from TRBV7-9 and TRBJ2-3; 9 positions agree with TRBD1. The length of the CDR3 is 15 residues. Per the germline V gene, CDR1 is SEHNR and CDR2 is FQNEAQ (reference sequence). V lost 4 bases and J lost 1; bases outside the gene matches: 3. The CDR3 loop reads CASSSWDRGTDTQYF. CDR3 sequence (DNA): TGTGCCAGCAGCTCCTGGGACAGGGGCACAGATACGCAGTATTTT.

This clonotype has at least ten counts. The rearrangement joins TRBV6-5 to TRBJ2-1, with D perhaps TRBD1 or TRBD2 (5 bases each). CDR1 and CDR2 from the germline V gene are MNHEY and SVGAGI. This CDR3 comprises 18 residues. Trimming cost V 0 bases and J 0 bases, with 15 bases left between them. For the CDR3, the DNA is TGTGCCAGCAGTTACTCGACCGGGGACCGCGGCTCCTACAATGAGCAGTTCTTC. Protein: CASSYSTGDRGSYNEQFF.

This clonotype was recorded many times. The J gene is TRBJ2-5, the V gene TRBV25-1, with 7 bases fitting TRBD1. Germline V lookup: CDR1 MGHDK, CDR2 SYGVNS. After removal of 1 base from V and 2 bases from J, the junction contained 4 bases not matched to a gene. The CDR3 is 15 amino acids. For the CDR3, the DNA is TGTGCCAGCAGTGAATTCGTGGGACAGCAAGAGACCCAGTACTTC. This translates into CASSEFVGQQETQYF.

At least ten counts were recorded for this clonotype. The chain links TRBV9 to TRBJ1-1; D possibly corresponds to TRBD1 (5 bases). Trimming removed 2 bases at V and 2 bases at J, with 13 bases between. The germline CDR1 and CDR2 sequences are SGDLS and YYNGEE. The CDR3 runs 15 residues. CDR3 loop: CASSVTPGLNTEAFF. CDR3 nucleotide sequence: TGTGCCAGCAGCGTGACACCGGGACTTAACACTGAAGCTTTCTTT.

The DNA of the CDR3 is TGTGCCAGCTCACCGGAGACGTATGCCTCTGGGGCCAACGTCCTGACTTTC. Translation gives CASSPETYASGANVLTF. This chain connects TRBV18 to TRBJ2-6, with D hard to call. Germline CDR1 reads KGHSH; CDR2 reads LQKENI. The V and J ends lost 3 bases and 0 bases respectively, with 12 bases between them. The CDR3 contains 17 residues.

This clonotype was counted many times. The chain recombines TRBV10-3 with TRBJ2-3, with D possibly TRBD2 on 5 matching bases. The CDR3 spans 15 residues. The V gene lost 4 bases and the J gene lost 1 base, with 12 bases spanning the gap. Germline CDR1 reads ENHRY; CDR2 reads SYGVKD. The DNA for the CDR3 is TGTGCCATCAGTGTGGGCTCAGCGGGCACAGATACGCAGTATTTT. This gives the protein CAISVGSAGTDTQYF.

This clonotype was observed at least ten times. This CDR3 reads CSASTAPTNYGYTF. Here the CDR3 DNA reads TGCAGCGCCTCGACAGCCCCGACTAACTATGGCTACACCTTC. The rearrangement uses TRBV29-1 and TRBJ1-2, with D perhaps matching TRBD1 (5 bases). The germline CDR1 and CDR2 sequences are SQVTM and ANQGSEA. CDR3 length equals 14 residues. Trimming stripped 7 bases from V and 0 bases from J, with 15 bases between.

This clonotype was detected ten times or more. The chain combines TRBV12-3 or TRBV12-4 with TRBJ1-1, with D uncertain. The CDR3 consists of 13 residues. V lost 7 bases to trimming and J lost 3 bases, with 12 bases between them. CDR3 sequence reads: CASNIDGYTEAFF. The CDR3 DNA is TGTGCCAGCAATATAGACGGTTACACTGAAGCTTTCTTT.

This clonotype was found many times. The chain combines TRBV12-3 or TRBV12-4 with TRBJ2-1, with D possibly matching TRBD1 (5 bases). Trimming took off 3 bases at V and 8 bases at J, with 8 bases between the two ends. The CDR3 has 12 residues. CDR3 bases: TGTGCCAGCAGTTTGGGGCCCCATGAGCAGTTCTTC. Amino acids: CASSLGPHEQFF.

This clonotype was observed many times. The chain is built from TRBV18 and TRBJ1-1, with unresolved D. The germline CDR1 and CDR2 sequences are KGHSH and LQKENI. V lost 4 bases and J 4 bases, leaving 28 bases between the germline ends. The CDR3 length is 19 residues. The DNA of the CDR3 is TGTGCCAGCTCACGGCGAGAGGGCCCGGGGAGCCAGAGAATCACTGAAGCTTTCTTT. As protein: CASSRREGPGSQRITEAFF.

This clonotype has at least ten counts. The chain is built from TRBV20-1 and TRBJ2-3; D remains ambiguous. The CDR3 covers 12 residues. The germline CDR1 and CDR2 sequences are DFQATT and SNEGSKA (reference sequence). V was pared by 3 bases and J by 0 bases, with 4 bases between. CDR3 DNA sequence: TGCAGTGCTAGCGGTAGCACAGATACGCAGTATTTT. This gives the protein CSASGSTDTQYF.

This clonotype was recorded at least ten times. The genes are TRBV9 and TRBJ1-6, with 10 bases matching TRBD1. This CDR3 has 15 amino acids. Germline assignment: CDR1 SGDLS and CDR2 YYNGEE. The V and J ends lost 5 bases and 7 bases, in that order; junction bases with no gene match: 6. Here the CDR3 DNA reads TGTGCCAGCAGGACTGGGACAGGGGACAATTCACCCCTCCACTTT. Translating it yields CASRTGTGDNSPLHF.

This clonotype was recorded at least ten times. The rearrangement links TRBV2 to TRBJ2-7; 7 nucleotides agree with TRBD1. The CDR3 consists of 14 residues. The V segment lost 5 bases and the J segment 0 bases; nucleotides outside the gene matches: 4. Germline values: CDR1 SNHLY, CDR2 FYNNEI. Here the CDR3 DNA reads TGTGCCAGCAGTTGGGGACAGCTCTCCTACGAGCAGTACTTC. Its protein product is CASSWGQLSYEQYF. Full variable domain (rest looked up from reference TRBV2 and TRBJ2-7): EPEVTQTPSHQVTQMGQEVILRCVPISNHLYFYWYRQILGQKVEFLVSFYNNEISEKSEIFDDQFSVERPDGSNFTLKIRSTKLEDSAMYFCASSWGQLSYEQYFGPGTRLTVT.

This clonotype was counted ten times or more. The chain is built from TRBV20-1 and TRBJ2-1, with D perhaps matching TRBD2 (5 bases). The CDR3 consists of 14 residues. CDR1 and CDR2 (germline): DFQATT, SNEGSKA (reference sequence). Trimming cost V 6 bases and J 5 bases, with 17 bases left between them. In DNA, the CDR3 is TGCAGTGCCTTCGGGGTGGAATATAACAATGAGCAGTTCTTC. Translating it yields CSAFGVEYNNEQFF.